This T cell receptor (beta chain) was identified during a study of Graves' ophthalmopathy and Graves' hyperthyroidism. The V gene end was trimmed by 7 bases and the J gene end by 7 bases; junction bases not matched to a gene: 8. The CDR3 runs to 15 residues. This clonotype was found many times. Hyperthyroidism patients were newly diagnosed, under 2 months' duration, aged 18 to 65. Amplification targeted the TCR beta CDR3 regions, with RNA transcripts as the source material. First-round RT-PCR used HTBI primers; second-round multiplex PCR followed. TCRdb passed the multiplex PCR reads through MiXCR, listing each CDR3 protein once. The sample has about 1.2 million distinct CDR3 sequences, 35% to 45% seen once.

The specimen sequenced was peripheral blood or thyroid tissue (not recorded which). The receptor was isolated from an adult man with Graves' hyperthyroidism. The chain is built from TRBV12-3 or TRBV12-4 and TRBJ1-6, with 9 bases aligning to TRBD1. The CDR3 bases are TGTGCCAGCACTCCCGGGACAGGGTGGAATTCACCCCTCCACTTT. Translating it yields CASTPGTGWNSPLHF.